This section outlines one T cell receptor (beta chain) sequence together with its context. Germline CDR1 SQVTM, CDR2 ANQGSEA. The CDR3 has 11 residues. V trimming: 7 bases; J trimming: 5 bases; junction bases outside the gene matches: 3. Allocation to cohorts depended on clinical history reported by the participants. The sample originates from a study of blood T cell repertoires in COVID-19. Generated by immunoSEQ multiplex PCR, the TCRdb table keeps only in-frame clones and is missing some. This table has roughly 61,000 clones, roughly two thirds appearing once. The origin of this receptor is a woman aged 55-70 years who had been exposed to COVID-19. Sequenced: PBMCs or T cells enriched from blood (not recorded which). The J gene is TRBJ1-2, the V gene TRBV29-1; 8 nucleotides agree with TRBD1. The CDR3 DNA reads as TGCAGCGCCGGGACAGGATATGGCTACACCTTC. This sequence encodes CSAGTGYGYTF.